One and the same sample provided the 8 T cell receptor beta chains below, sequenced in a study of neurological immune-mediated disorders. TCRdb re-analysed the 5' RACE reads in MiXCR, keeping a single row per CDR3 protein. The repertoire has roughly 100,000 distinct CDR3 sequences, about 10% of them found once; the top ten carry around 3.3%. Time point defined: longitudinal time-point 3. Sequencing used PBMCs. Every receptor here comes from a female donor with HTLV-1-associated myelopathy (HAM/TSP).

This clonotype was detected ten times or more. This chain connects TRBV5-4 to TRBJ2-3; either TRBD1 or TRBD2 may supply D (6 bases each). Germline loops: CDR1 SGHNT, CDR2 YYREEE (reference sequence). Deletions cut 0 bases from V and 4 bases from J, with 12 bases between. This CDR3 spans 15 amino acids. The CDR3 DNA follows: TGTGCCAGCAGCTTGGGGGGGGCCGGAGCAGATACGCAGTATTTT. It specifies CASSLGGAGADTQYF. The whole variable domain, remainder taken from reference TRBV5-4 and TRBJ2-3, is ETGVTQSPTHLIKTRGQQVTLRCSSQSGHNTVSWYQQALGQGPQFIFQYYREEENGRGNFPPRFSGLQFPNYSSELNVNALELDDSALYLCASSLGGAGADTQYFGPGTRLTVL.

V gene TRBV5-1 combines with J gene TRBJ2-5; 7 bases are a match to TRBD2. Germline trimming cut 7 bases from V and 1 base from J; bases unmatched to any gene: 13. The germline V gene encodes CDR1 SGHRS and CDR2 YFSETQ. The CDR3 has 16 residues. The CDR3 coding sequence is TGCGCCAGCCGCTATGGAGAGCGGGGAGGCCAAGAGACCCAGTACTTC. Translation: CASRYGERGGQETQYF.

On this clonotype: A read error may produce the germline difference seen at one junction end. The V and J genes are TRBV20-1 and TRBJ2-7; D unresolved. This CDR3 is 13 amino acids long. The germline V gene encodes CDR1 DFQATT and CDR2 SNEGSKA (reference sequence). The CDR3 DNA reads TGCAGTGCTCCCAAGGAGAAAAGTTACGAGAAGTACTTC. As protein: CSAPKEKSYEKYF.

In regard to this clonotype: The DNA is left out, because the CDR3 cannot be placed on it with certainty; the CDR3 is given as TCRdb lists it. The chain has TRBV5-1 and TRBJ2-7. Germline V lookup: CDR1 SGHRS, CDR2 YFSETQ. Both ends counted, the CDR3 spans 17 residues. The CDR3 loop reads CASSFYICSALDYEQYF.

The chain employs TRBV5-1 and TRBJ2-1, with D maybe TRBD1 (5 bases). In germline, CDR1 is SGHRS, CDR2 YFSETQ. V lost 0 bases to trimming and J lost 4 bases, with 17 bases between them. CDR3 length equals 17 residues. The CDR3 spells CASSLESGAVRYNEQFF. The CDR3 DNA reads TGCGCCAGCAGCTTGGAATCTGGGGCGGTAAGGTACAATGAGCAGTTCTTC.

This clonotype has a count of ten or more. The rearrangement joins TRBV5-6 to TRBJ1-2; perhaps TRBD1 as D (6 bases). The germline V gene has CDR1 SGHDT and CDR2 YYEEEE. This CDR3 is built from 15 residues. The germline V and J ends were trimmed by 3 bases and 8 bases, with 20 bases remaining between them. For the CDR3, the DNA is TGTGCCAGCAGCTCCGACGGGGCCAGGGGCGGAGGCTACACCTTC. Translating gives CASSSDGARGGGYTF.

Many counts were recorded for this clonotype. V and J are TRBV5-1 and TRBJ1-2; D is unclear. Germline loops: CDR1 SGHRS, CDR2 YFSETQ. V dropped 5 bases and J dropped 2 bases, with 13 bases sitting between them. The CDR3 runs 14 residues. This CDR3 is CASSVSAGNYGYTF. CDR3 coding DNA: TGCGCCAGCAGTGTAAGTGCGGGAAACTATGGCTACACCTTC.

Turning to this clonotype: This sequence may be a read error, since a much larger clone differs from it by one base. V is TRBV5-1 and J is TRBJ2-2, with 9 bases matching TRBD1. The CDR3 is 16 amino acids. Germline trimming cut 9 bases from V and 3 bases from J; bases unmatched to any gene: 12. Germline V gene lookup returns CDR1 SGHRS and CDR2 YFSETQ. CDR3 amino acids: CAISLTGGAYTGELFF. The DNA of the CDR3 is TGCGCCATCAGTCTTACAGGGGGCGCATACACCGGGGAGCTGTTTTTT.